Listed below are T cell receptor beta chains from one sample, sequenced in a study of CD8+CD57+ T cells in acquired aplastic anemia. One entry per CDR3 protein results from TCRdb running MiXCR on the reads. The sample gives approximately 200,000 distinct CDR3 sequences, around 63% of which show up once; 25% to 30% is in the top ten. The sequenced sample was sorted CD4+, CD8+, or CD8+CD57+ T cells (not recorded which) from PBMCs. Receptor source: a human donor in good health. CDR3s include the opening cysteine and the closing phenylalanine or tryptophan. The D gene is left open where the match is weak. The size entry is marked missing in some rows and otherwise reads once, few, many or a size class.

d_gene	abundance	v_gene	j_gene	CDR3nt	CDR3aa
.	many	TRBV7-9	TRBJ2-7	TGTGCCAGCAGCTTACTGGGTGGAAACGAGCAGTACTTC	CASSLLGGNEQYF
TRBD2	many	TRBV7-9	TRBJ2-4	TGTGCCAGCAGCTGGATGGGGGAGGGAACTCGTGAGAATCAGTACTTC	CASSWMGEGTRENQYF
.	.	TRBV20-1	TRBJ1-1	TGCAGTGCTTGGGGGGCAGGGACTGAAGCTTTCTTT	CSAWGAGTEAFF
.	.	TRBV7-9	TRBJ2-5	TGTGCCAGCAGCTTTTCCAGTGGGGAGACCCAGTACTTC	CASSFSSGETQYF
TRBD2	few	TRBV2	TRBJ2-5	TGTGCCAGCAGTGAAGTAAGAGCGGGGGGGCCTGAGACCCAGTACTTC	CASSEVRAGGPETQYF
.	.	TRBV4-2	TRBJ2-1	TGTGCCAGCAGCCAAGACGTACTCAGTGGGAGGCAGTTCTTC	CASSQDVLSGRQFF
.	many	TRBV6-2/TRBV6-3	TRBJ2-1	TGTGCCAGCAGTCCCTACTTCAATGAGCAGTTCTTC	CASSPYFNEQFF
TRBD1	.	TRBV10-2	TRBJ2-7	TGCGCCAGCAGTTCGGACAGGGAAATCTACGAGCAGTACTTC	CASSSDREIYEQYF
TRBD1	few	TRBV7-6	TRBJ2-7	TGTGCCAGCAGCTTAGAGGCCGGGACAGCTGGCGAGCAGTACTTC	CASSLEAGTAGEQYF
.	.	TRBV7-9	TRBJ2-2	TGTGCCAGCAGCCTCATCCAGGGTACGGGGGAGCTGTTTTTT	CASSLIQGTGELFF
.	.	TRBV7-3	TRBJ1-5	TGTGCCAGCAGTTTAGCCGCGGCCAATCAGCCCCAGCATTTT	CASSLAAANQPQHF
.	.	TRBV7-3	TRBJ1-1	TGTGCCAGCAGCCGACCTAGCGGGGGGGTTGAAGCTTTCTTT	CASSRPSGGVEAFF
TRBD1	.	TRBV15	TRBJ1-3	TGTGCCACCAACGACAGGGGGCGCCAGGAGCGAAACACCATATATTTT	CATNDRGRQERNTIYF
.	few	TRBV19	TRBJ1-4	TGTGCCAGTGGTCTCTACAGAGCAACTAATGAAAAACTGTTTTTT	CASGLYRATNEKLFF
TRBD2	.	TRBV10-2	TRBJ2-7	TGCGCCAGCAGTGAGTGGACTAGCGGATACGAGCAGTACTTC	CASSEWTSGYEQYF
.	many	TRBV20-1	TRBJ1-5	TGCAGTGCTAGGGGGACATATGATAGCAATCAGCCCCAGCATTTT	CSARGTYDSNQPQHF
TRBD2	.	TRBV20-1	TRBJ2-1	TGCAGTGCTCCCATAGCGGGAGGGACCTACAATGAGCAGTTCTTC	CSAPIAGGTYNEQFF
TRBD1	many	TRBV7-9	TRBJ1-1	TGTGCCAGCAGCTTAGGGGACAGTGAAGCTTTCTTT	CASSLGDSEAFF
.	.	TRBV9	TRBJ2-7	TGTGCCAGCAGCCCGGGGCAGGGGCTCTACGAGCAGTACTTC	CASSPGQGLYEQYF
TRBD1	.	TRBV2	TRBJ1-1	TGTGCCAGCGTCCGGGACAGGGATTACAATGAAGCTTTCTTT	CASVRDRDYNEAFF
TRBD1	.	TRBV6-1	TRBJ1-2	TGTGCCAGCAGTTACTCGATGACAGGGGCTTCCCATTGGGATGGCTACACCTTC	CASSYSMTGASHWDGYTF
.	.	TRBV19	TRBJ2-5	TGTGCCAGTAGAGGGTTAGGGGCGCGGGAGACCCAGTACTTC	CASRGLGARETQYF
.	.	TRBV2	TRBJ2-7	TGTGCCAGTCGTACCGGGGGAGGAAATGGCGAGCAGTACTTC	CASRTGGGNGEQYF
.	.	TRBV20-1	TRBJ2-7	TGCAGTGCTAGAGTGTACAGCTACGAGCAGTACTTC	CSARVYSYEQYF
TRBD2	.	TRBV7-2	TRBJ2-7	TGTGCCAGCAGTCGCGGTCGGGGGAGGGGCTCCTACGAGCAGTACTTC	CASSRGRGRGSYEQYF
TRBD1	.	TRBV7-8	TRBJ1-2	TGTGCCAGCAGCTTAGTTGACAGGGGGAACTATGGCTACACCTTC	CASSLVDRGNYGYTF
.	many	TRBV6-2/TRBV6-3	TRBJ2-7	TGTGCCAGCAGTTACTCGGCCTACGAGCAGTACTTC	CASSYSAYEQYF
.	.	TRBV6-5	TRBJ2-2	TGTGCCGCCAAATCCAGGGCGGGCACCGGGGAGCTGTTTTTT	CAAKSRAGTGELFF
TRBD2	.	TRBV9	TRBJ2-1	TGTGCCAGCAGCGTGGGGACTAGGGACAATGAGCAGTTCTTC	CASSVGTRDNEQFF